This TCR beta chain is from a study of T cells in Graves' hyperthyroidism and ophthalmopathy. The CDR3 length is 18 residues. In germline, CDR1 is SGHVS, CDR2 FQNEAQ. V was clipped by 6 bases and J by 3 bases; unmatched bases: 12. Researchers took RNA transcripts and amplified the TCR beta CDR3 regions from them. RT-PCR in the first round (using the HTBI primer set) targeted the TCR CDR3. Each CDR3 protein gets one entry after TCRdb re-called the multiplex PCR reads with MiXCR. The sample has some 300,000 distinct CDR3 sequences, approximately 14% seen once. The TCR was taken from a woman in her forties with Graves' hyperthyroidism. The source material was blood. The V gene is TRBV7-8, the J gene TRBJ2-6, with 9 bases lining up with TRBD1. The CDR3 loop is CASSETRDRVFGANVLTF. The CDR3 DNA reads TGTGCCAGCAGTGAAACCCGGGACAGGGTATTTGGGGCCAACGTCCTGACTTTC.